This TCR beta chain was found in a study of identical twins. Findings of the study overall: In drawing conclusions, the study used cross-sectional statistical analysis and did not follow the same donors.

CDR1 SNHLY and CDR2 FYNNEI come from the germline V gene. The CDR3 consists of 14 residues. Trimming at V came to 5 bases and at J to 9 bases, leaving 3 bases not matched to a gene. To note about this clonotype: Its antigen is not identified.

A template switching step contributed a universal primer site, while unique molecular identifiers were present in the cDNA. MiXCR, run by TCRdb on the 5' RACE reads, gives a single entry per CDR3 protein. The repertoire includes roughly 1.6 million distinct CDR3 sequences, roughly 35% of them detected once, and about 0.27% sits in the top ten. The rearrangement links TRBV2 to TRBJ2-4; 14 bases agree with TRBD2. The material sequenced was cord blood. The sequence derives from a newborn girl in good health. CDR3 DNA sequence: TGTGCCAGCAGTATGGGACTAGCGGGGGTCATTCAGTACTTC. Translation: CASSMGLAGVIQYF.